These T cell receptor beta chains were read from a single sample in a study of vaccination effects on CD4 cells after COVID-19. Some clones are missing from TCRdb's copy, which holds only in-frame ones; the method was immunoSEQ multiplex PCR. The table has some 65,000 clones, 60% to 80% seen once. No antigen has been assigned to these receptors. The input for sequencing was CD4+ T cells from PBMCs cultured with HCoV-NL63 spike peptides, taken before COVID-19 vaccination. Receptors were obtained from a human donor who received a COVID-19 vaccine. The CDR3 runs from the conserved cysteine through the conserved F or W. A D gene is named only where the DNA matches it firmly. Part of the rows lack a size; the others show once, few, many or a class for expanded clones.

V: TRBV19; D: TRBD1; size: .; J: TRBJ1-2; DNA: TGTGCCAGTAGACAATTATCCGGGACAGGGAACTATGGCTACACCTTC; CDR3: CASRQLSGTGNYGYTF
V: TRBV30; D: .; size: few; J: TRBJ1-5; DNA: TGTGCCTGGAAGAAAGGGGGGAGCAATCAGCCCCAGCATTTT; CDR3: CAWKKGGSNQPQHF
V: TRBV30; D: .; size: .; J: TRBJ2-3; DNA: TGTGCCTGGAAGCCCGTTATTAGCACAGATACGCAGTATTTT; CDR3: CAWKPVISTDTQYF
V: TRBV25-1; D: .; size: .; J: TRBJ1-6; DNA: TGTGCCAGCAGTGGCTATACAGGGAACAATTCACCCCTCCACTTT; CDR3: CASSGYTGNNSPLHF
V: TRBV24-1; D: .; size: .; J: TRBJ2-3; DNA: TGTGCCACCAGTGAACCACAGGGCCCAGATACGCAGTATTTT; CDR3: CATSEPQGPDTQYF
V: TRBV9; D: TRBD1; size: .; J: TRBJ1-5; DNA: TGTGCCAGCAGCGAGACAGGGACTTGGCAGCCCCAGCATTTT; CDR3: CASSETGTWQPQHF
V: TRBV7-3; D: .; size: .; J: TRBJ1-2; DNA: TGTGCCAGCAGCTTATCGGCAAACTATGGCTACACCTTC; CDR3: CASSLSANYGYTF
V: TRBV6-5; D: TRBD1; size: .; J: TRBJ1-5; DNA: TGTGCCAGCAGAAGGACAGGAGTCGGGCCCCAGCATTTT; CDR3: CASRRTGVGPQHF
V: TRBV5-1; D: .; size: few; J: TRBJ2-1; DNA: TGCGCCAGCAGCTTGGAACAGGTAGGTGAGGATGAGCAGTTCTTC; CDR3: CASSLEQVGEDEQFF
V: TRBV6-5; D: .; size: .; J: TRBJ1-1; DNA: TGTGCCAGCAGTTACAGCATGAACACTGAAGCTTTCTTT; CDR3: CASSYSMNTEAFF
V: TRBV7-3; D: .; size: .; J: TRBJ2-4; DNA: TGTGCCAGCAGCTTGGTAGGACTTGGGGGTCAAAACATTCAGTACTTC; CDR3: CASSLVGLGGQNIQYF
V: TRBV10-3; D: TRBD1; size: once; J: TRBJ1-2; DNA: TGTGCCTCCAGTAGATCAGGGGGAGAAGCTAACTATGGCTACACCTTC; CDR3: CASSRSGGEANYGYTF
V: TRBV3-1/TRBV3-2; D: .; size: .; J: TRBJ2-3; DNA: TGTGCCAGCAGCCTCGCGCCAGGGGCGAAGACGCAGTATTTT; CDR3: CASSLAPGAKTQYF
V: TRBV5-5; D: .; size: .; J: TRBJ1-2; DNA: TGTGCCAGCAGCTTGACCTTAGTTCGGGGGGCTTCTGGCTACACCTTC; CDR3: CASSLTLVRGASGYTF
V: TRBV6-2/TRBV6-3; D: .; size: .; J: TRBJ2-3; DNA: TGTGCCAGCAGTTACATTGCAGGGACCGATACGCAGTATTTT; CDR3: CASSYIAGTDTQYF